This note documents a single T cell receptor beta chain sequence. What it binds is not known. The treatment is: roughly ten-day PBMC culture with coronavirus spike peptide pools or control peptides (ViraFEST assay). TCR sequencing followed the expansion of antigen-specific T cells with peptide pools in ViraFEST. This sample was included in a study of vaccination and CD4 T cells after COVID-19. As for the study in general: Blood was drawn a median around 74 days post second dose, range 14 to 241.

Cultured CD4+ T-cell DNA underwent Oncomine TCR Beta short-read sequencing. Scientists extracted genomic DNA from CD4+ T cells grown in culture. MiXCR, applied by TCRdb to the PCR reads, yields one record per CDR3 protein. The sample yields 20,000 or so distinct CDR3 sequences, roughly two fifths seen once. The length of the CDR3 is 13 residues. Germline values: CDR1 MNHNS, CDR2 SASEGT. Trimming removed 6 bases at V and 6 bases at J, with 11 bases between. The receptor was isolated from a human donor who had recovered from COVID-19. The chain combines TRBV6-1 with TRBJ1-4; D is undetermined. Sequenced material: CD4+ T cells from blood, cultured in vitro, taken after SARS-CoV-2 vaccination. Here the CDR3 DNA reads TGTGCCAGCAGCCAGACCGATGATGAAAAACTGTTTTTT. The encoded protein is CASSQTDDEKLFF.